The rows below give T cell receptor beta chains drawn from one sample of a study of T cell responses to AZD1222 COVID-19 vaccine. This table comes from immunoSEQ multiplex PCR, and its TCRdb copy is limited to in-frame clones, with some not included. The table lists approximately 89,000 clones, about 89% of them singletons. Specimen: peripheral blood, collected on day 0 of MenACWY control vaccination. The receptors shown here come from an adult in good health. Both conserved end residues are part of each CDR3. A D gene is named only where the DNA matches it firmly. Part of the rows lack a size; the others show once, few, many or a class for expanded clones.

CDR3	DNA	size	D	V	J
CASSSQGGVSPLHF	TGTGCCAGCAGTAGCCAAGGGGGCGTATCACCCCTCCACTTT	.	TRBD1	TRBV7-9	TRBJ1-6
CATSEAGGGNQPQHF	TGTGCCACCAGTGAGGCGGGGGGCGGCAATCAGCCCCAGCATTTT	once	.	TRBV24-1	TRBJ1-5
CASSWTGNQPQHF	TGTGCCAGCAGCTGGACAGGGAATCAGCCCCAGCATTTT	.	TRBD1	TRBV28	TRBJ1-5
CASSSSGQVYNEQFF	TGTGCCAGCAGTTCATCGGGACAGGTCTACAATGAGCAGTTCTTC	.	TRBD1	TRBV28	TRBJ2-1
CASNYQGADKLFF	TGTGCCAGCAATTATCAGGGGGCGGACAAACTGTTTTTT	.	TRBD1	TRBV14	TRBJ1-4
CASSFSVNNEQFF	TGTGCCAGCAGCTTTTCTGTAAACAATGAGCAGTTCTTC	few	.	TRBV7-2	TRBJ2-1
CASSYSGGYNEQFF	TGTGCCAGCAGCTATAGCGGGGGGTACAATGAGCAGTTCTTC	.	TRBD2	TRBV5-6	TRBJ2-1
CASSSGQGGYGYTF	TGTGCCAGCAGCTCGGGACAGGGTGGCTATGGCTACACCTTC	.	TRBD1	TRBV7-9	TRBJ1-2
CASSTGGAGANVLTF	TGTGCCAGTAGTACAGGGGGCGCTGGGGCCAACGTCCTGACTTTC	.	TRBD1	TRBV19	TRBJ2-6
CSVTGQGNPTDTQYF	TGCAGCGTGACCGGACAGGGGAATCCGACAGATACGCAGTATTTT	.	TRBD1	TRBV29-1	TRBJ2-3
CASSLGRNLASGANVLTF	TGCGCCAGCAGCCTTGGGAGGAATCTAGCGTCCGGGGCCAACGTCCTGACTTTC	.	.	TRBV4-3	TRBJ2-6
CASGHNEQFF	TGTGCCAGTGGACACAATGAGCAGTTCTTC	.	.	TRBV19	TRBJ2-1
CASSQDRGRDTQYF	TGCGCCAGCAGCCAAGATCGGGGCCGGGATACGCAGTATTTT	.	.	TRBV4-1	TRBJ2-3
CASALGLARDTQYF	TGCGCCAGCGCCTTAGGACTAGCTCGAGATACGCAGTATTTT	.	TRBD2	TRBV5-1	TRBJ2-3
CASSQDPGTEAFF	TGCGCCAGCAGCCAAGACCCCGGGACGGAAGCTTTCTTT	.	.	TRBV4-1	TRBJ1-1
CASSPGTGALYEKLFF	TGTGCCAGCAGCCCCGGGACAGGGGCCCTCTATGAAAAACTGTTTTTT	.	TRBD1	TRBV5-4	TRBJ1-4
CASSPWWGEASYEQYF	TGTGCCAGCTCACCGTGGTGGGGGGAGGCTTCCTACGAGCAGTACTTC	.	.	TRBV18	TRBJ2-7
CASRFGSHADTQYF	TGTGCCAGCAGGTTCGGAAGTCACGCAGATACGCAGTATTTT	.	.	TRBV28	TRBJ2-3
CASNKYGTEAFF	TGTGCCAGCAACAAGTACGGGACTGAAGCTTTCTTT	.	.	TRBV6-5	TRBJ1-1
CASSSGGPDTQYF	TGTGCCAGCAGCTCCGGGGGGCCAGATACGCAGTATTTT	once	.	TRBV11-2	TRBJ2-3
CASSLLAGGRSTDTQYF	TGCGCCAGCAGCCTCCTAGCGGGAGGGCGTAGCACAGATACGCAGTATTTT	.	TRBD2	TRBV4-1	TRBJ2-3
CASSFQPGLHTTNEKLFF	TGCGCCAGCAGCTTCCAACCTGGTCTTCATACAACTAATGAAAAACTGTTTTTT	few	.	TRBV5-1	TRBJ1-4
CASSPTPGGTQYF	TGTGCCAGCAGCCCAACCCCAGGTGGGACCCAGTACTTC	.	.	TRBV7-3	TRBJ2-5
CASSLRHYNAEAFF	TGTGCCAGCAGCCTCAGACACTACAACGCTGAAGCTTTCTTT	.	.	TRBV3-1/TRBV3-2	TRBJ1-1
CASSFGGLRVF	TGTGCCAGCAGTTTTGGGGGACTTCGGGTCTTC	.	.	TRBV28	TRBJ2-1
CASSPPEGSGNTIYF	TGTGCCAGCTCACCACCGGAGGGCTCTGGAAACACCATATATTTT	.	.	TRBV18	TRBJ1-3
CASSFRTDTEAFF	TGTGCCAGCAGCTTCAGGACCGACACTGAAGCTTTCTTT	.	.	TRBV9	TRBJ1-1
CASSEIWTGIQETQYF	TGTGCCAGCAGTGAAATTTGGACAGGGATCCAAGAGACCCAGTACTTC	.	TRBD1	TRBV6-1	TRBJ2-5
CASSLDSGGGEKLFF	TGTGCCAGCAGCCTCGACTCAGGGGGGGGTGAAAAACTGTTTTTT	.	TRBD1	TRBV3-1/TRBV3-2	TRBJ1-4
CASSRLQGFYGYTF	TGTGCCAGCAGTCGATTACAGGGGTTCTATGGCTACACCTTC	.	TRBD1	TRBV28	TRBJ1-2
CASSWGGSNTEAFF	TGTGCCAGCAGCTGGGGGGGGTCGAACACTGAAGCTTTCTTT	.	.	TRBV27	TRBJ1-1
CASSKRIPGGCEETQYF	TGTGCCAGCAGCAAAAGGATCCCGGGGGGCTGCGAGGAGACCCAGTACTTC	.	.	TRBV21-1	TRBJ2-5
CASSSRQYHEQYF	TGTGCCAGCAGCTCCCGACAGTACCACGAGCAGTACTTC	.	.	TRBV11-2	TRBJ2-7
CASSLREGAYNEQFF	TGTGCCAGCAGCTTACGGGAGGGGGCATACAATGAGCAGTTCTTC	.	.	TRBV7-8	TRBJ2-1
CASSIWTSNQPQHF	TGTGCCAGTAGTATATGGACTTCCAATCAGCCCCAGCATTTT	.	.	TRBV19	TRBJ1-5
CASSLVSSRGSDQPQHF	TGTGCCAGCAGTTTGGTCTCCTCCAGGGGCTCTGATCAGCCCCAGCATTTT	.	.	TRBV28	TRBJ1-5
CASSYPSETQYF	TGTGCCAGCAGTTATCCTTCGGAGACCCAGTACTTC	.	.	TRBV6-2/TRBV6-3	TRBJ2-5
CASSYVDRGDNEQYF	TGCGCCAGCAGCTATGTCGACAGGGGTGACAACGAGCAGTACTTC	.	TRBD1	TRBV5-1	TRBJ2-7
CAWSVLSFGGNTEAFF	TGTGCCTGGAGTGTACTGTCTTTTGGGGGAAACACTGAAGCTTTCTTT	.	.	TRBV30	TRBJ1-1
CASSLGQSRGELFF	TGTGCCAGCAGCTTGGGACAGTCAAGAGGGGAGCTGTTTTTT	.	TRBD1	TRBV7-9	TRBJ2-2
CASSISREPQHF	TGTGCCAGTAGTATAAGTAGGGAGCCCCAGCATTTT	.	.	TRBV19	TRBJ1-5
CASSPGTAFLNTEAFF	TGTGCCAGCAGCCCCGGGACAGCGTTTTTGAACACTGAAGCTTTCTTT	.	TRBD1	TRBV7-2	TRBJ1-1